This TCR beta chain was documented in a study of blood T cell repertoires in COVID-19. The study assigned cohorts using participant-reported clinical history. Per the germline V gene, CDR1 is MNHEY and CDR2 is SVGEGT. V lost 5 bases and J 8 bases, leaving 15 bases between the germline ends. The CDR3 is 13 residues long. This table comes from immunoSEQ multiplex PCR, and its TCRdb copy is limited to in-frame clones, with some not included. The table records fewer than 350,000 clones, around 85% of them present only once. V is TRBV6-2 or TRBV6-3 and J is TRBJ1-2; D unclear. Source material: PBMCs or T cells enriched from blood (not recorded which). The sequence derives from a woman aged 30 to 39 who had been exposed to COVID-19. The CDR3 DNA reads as TGTGCCAGCAGTCCGTATACGACAAGGGGCTACACCTTC. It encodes CASSPYTTRGYTF.